This T cell receptor beta chain was sequenced during a study of blood T cell repertoires in COVID-19. In the study overall: Both acute and convalescent COVID-19 samples were obtained from the United States, Italy and Spain. PBMCs, B-cell-depleted T cells, or T cells provided the cDNA or gDNA that made up the material.

Germline V CDR1 and CDR2: MNHEY, SVGAGI. Trimming took off 8 bases at V and 8 bases at J, with 18 bases between the two ends. The CDR3 spans 13 residues. Original handling: Quantification of nucleated cells was approximated via reference gene primer amplification. Only in-frame clones appear in the TCRdb table, and some are missing; sequencing was by immunoSEQ multiplex PCR. The V and J calls and clone size were taken over from that table, and D and trimming were inferred from the DNA. The sample has roughly 160,000 clones, 80% to 85% seen once. This sequence joins TRBV6-5 and TRBJ1-1; perhaps TRBD1 as D (6 bases). Sequences were obtained from peripheral blood. The TCR was taken from a man between 65 and 80 years old with active or convalescent COVID-19. This chain's CDR3 is CASRIGQSREAFF. In DNA form, the CDR3 reads TGTGCCAGCCGTATAGGACAGTCTCGGGAAGCTTTCTTT.